The 16 T cell receptor beta chains below were found in one sample sequenced in a study of cytomegalovirus exposure and HLA in healthy donors. Both 60 Vbeta primers and 13 Jbeta primers went into the PCR. Generated by immunoSEQ multiplex PCR, the TCRdb table keeps only in-frame clones and is missing some. The sample lists some 150,000 clones; about 80% were seen once. Input material: PBMCs. The receptors originated from a woman in her forties or fifties in good health and CMV-seronegative.

The V call is TRBV27, the J call TRBJ2-1; D not resolved. The germline V gene has CDR1 MNHEY and CDR2 SMNVEV (reference sequence). V was trimmed by 2 bases and J by 0 bases, leaving 8 bases between them. CDR3 length: 15 amino acids. In DNA, the CDR3 is TGTGCCAGCAGTTTAGGCGGCCCCTCCTACAATGAGCAGTTCTTC. This sequence encodes CASSLGGPSYNEQFF.

The genes are TRBV28 and TRBJ1-1; 9 bases fit TRBD1. CDR1 is MDHEN and CDR2 is SYDVKM in the germline V gene. V shed 5 bases and J 4 bases; nucleotides not matched to a gene: 5. The CDR3 loop spans 14 amino acids. The CDR3 sequence: CASSLPGQGTEAFF. The CDR3, as DNA: TGTGCCAGCAGTCTTCCGGGACAGGGCACTGAAGCTTTCTTT.

The V call is TRBV28, the J call TRBJ2-1, with TRBD1 as a possible D gene (6 bases). V was shortened by 3 bases and J by 4 bases, with 16 bases between the two germline ends. Germline CDR1 MDHEN, CDR2 SYDVKM. The CDR3 totals 16 residues. The CDR3 nucleotides read TGTGCCAGCAGTTTTGGGGGCCCGGCCCGATACAATGAGCAGTTCTTC. Its translation is CASSFGGPARYNEQFF.

The table lists this clone with a count of one. V gene TRBV6-4 combines with J gene TRBJ2-1, with D tentatively TRBD2 (6 bases). The CDR3 is 16 amino acids. Germline V gene data show CDR1 as MRHNA and CDR2 as SNTAGT. Between the trimmed V and J ends, which lost 2 bases and 4 bases, there was a span of 15 bases. The CDR3 loop reads CASSDGLGRRYNEQFF. For the CDR3, the DNA is TGTGCCAGCAGTGACGGTTTAGGGAGGAGGTACAATGAGCAGTTCTTC.

The chain recombines TRBV5-4 with TRBJ2-5; a weak D match, TRBD1 (5 bases). V was pared by 4 bases and J by 1 base, with 11 bases between. There are 14 residues in the CDR3. Germline CDR1 and CDR2: SGHNT and YYREEE (reference sequence). The CDR3 spells CASSRTGVQETQYF. DNA of the CDR3: TGTGCCAGCAGCCGTACAGGCGTCCAAGAGACCCAGTACTTC.

The chain combines TRBV7-9 with TRBJ1-2; D is possibly TRBD1 (6 bases). Germline V gene lookup returns CDR1 SEHNR and CDR2 FQNEAQ (reference sequence). Trimming took 8 bases from V and 8 from J, leaving 18 bases between them. CDR3 size: 13 residues. CDR3: CASLETHQGGYTF. In nucleotides, the CDR3 is TGTGCCAGCCTTGAAACTCACCAGGGGGGCTACACCTTC.

The gene calls are TRBV28 and TRBJ1-2, with D unresolved. The CDR3 spans 16 residues. With 7 bases removed from V and 4 bases from J, the gap between germline ends came to 22 bases. Per germline, CDR1 MDHEN and CDR2 SYDVKM. This CDR3 reads CASTDSATKIGYGYTF. The CDR3 DNA follows: TGTGCCAGCACTGACTCAGCCACTAAAATAGGCTATGGCTACACCTTC.

This chain joins TRBV6-6 and TRBJ1-1; D gene unclear. V was clipped by 7 bases and J by 8 bases, with 14 bases between them. The CDR3 runs 12 residues. Looked up from germline, CDR1 is MNHNY and CDR2 is SVGAGI (reference sequence). The CDR3 spells CASNLPGAEAFF. The CDR3 DNA follows: TGTGCCAGCAACCTGCCGGGAGCCGAAGCTTTCTTT.

The genes are TRBV10-3 and TRBJ1-5; 11 positions match TRBD1. Germline CDR1 is ENHRY and CDR2 is SYGVKD. The junction had 3 bases not matched to a gene; V was cut back by 1 base and J by 7 bases. The CDR3 sequence is 15 residues long. The CDR3 loop is CAISELGQGEQPQHF. The CDR3 nucleotides read TGTGCCATCAGTGAGTTGGGACAGGGGGAGCAGCCCCAGCATTTT.

The chain couples TRBV15 to TRBJ1-1; D may be TRBD1 (6 bases). There are 15 residues in the CDR3. V was shortened by 4 bases and J by 4 bases, with 16 bases between the two germline ends. The germline V gene encodes CDR1 LNHNV and CDR2 YYDKDF (reference sequence). The CDR3 here is CATSIASLQGTEAFF. CDR3 DNA: TGTGCCACCAGCATCGCAAGTCTACAGGGCACTGAAGCTTTCTTT.

V gene TRBV5-1 combines with J gene TRBJ2-7, with 10 nucleotides matching TRBD2. CDR1 SGHRS and CDR2 YFSETQ come from the germline V gene. The trim removed 4 bases at V and 1 base at J, leaving 2 bases unmatched. The CDR3 consists of 14 residues. The CDR3 spells CASSLSGRSYEQYF. The CDR3 nucleotides are TGCGCCAGCAGCCTTAGCGGGAGGTCCTACGAGCAGTACTTC.

On this clone: Without the conserved terminal phenylalanine or tryptophan, this CDR3 likely stems from a read error. The gene calls are TRBV5-8 and TRBJ2-7, with a tentative D call TRBD1 (5 bases). There are 13 residues in the CDR3. Germline CDR1 SGHTS, CDR2 YDEGEE. Trimming took 2 bases from V and 5 from J, leaving 11 bases between them. The CDR3 sequence is CASSLQGAHEQYL. The CDR3 coding sequence is TGTGCCAGCAGCTTACAAGGGGCCCACGAGCAGTACCTC.

The CDR3 reads CASSFLRRDRENNQPQHF. The DNA of the CDR3 is TGTGCCAGCAGTTTTCTACGCCGGGACAGGGAAAACAATCAGCCCCAGCATTTT. The chain links TRBV27 to TRBJ1-5, with 9 nucleotides matching TRBD1. Germline trimming cut 3 bases from V and 3 bases from J; bases unmatched to any gene: 12. The CDR3 runs to 18 residues. From germline, CDR1 is MNHEY and CDR2 SMNVEV (reference sequence).

The chain recombines TRBV15 with TRBJ2-2, with D possibly TRBD2 on 5 matching bases. The germline gives CDR1 LNHNV, CDR2 YYDKDF (reference sequence). V lost 0 bases, J lost 2 bases, and 7 bases lay in between. This CDR3 comprises 15 residues. The CDR3 nucleotides read TGTGCCACCAGCAGAGACTCTAGCAACACCGGGGAGCTGTTTTTT. This codes for CATSRDSSNTGELFF. The variable domain in full, completed from reference TRBV15 and TRBJ2-2, reads DAMVIQNPRYQVTQFGKPVTLSCSQTLNHNVMYWYQQKSSQAPKLLFHYYDKDFNNEADTPDNFQSRRPNTSFCFLDIRSPGLGDTAMYLCATSRDSSNTGELFFGEGSRLTVL.

The chain recombines TRBV6-5 with TRBJ1-3; D possibly corresponds to TRBD1 (6 bases). The CDR3 is 16 amino acids. CDR1 is MNHEY, CDR2 SVGAGI, per germline. V lost 2 bases to trimming and J lost 0 bases, with 11 bases between them. CDR3 nucleotide sequence: TGTGCCAGCAGTTACGGAACAGGGTCCTCTGGAAACACCATATATTTT. Protein product: CASSYGTGSSGNTIYF.

CDR3 residues: CASSQGQGSSGANVLTF. DNA of the CDR3: TGCGCCAGCAGCCAGGGACAGGGTTCCTCTGGGGCCAACGTCCTGACTTTC. V is TRBV4-3 and J is TRBJ2-6; 9 bases match TRBD1. Germline loops: CDR1 LGHNA, CDR2 YSLEER. J lost 0 bases, V lost 3 bases, and 3 bases had no gene match. CDR3 length equals 17 residues.